The 22 T cell receptor beta chains given below trace back to one sample, sequenced in a study of T-cell memory formation after mild COVID-19. Each CDR3 protein is one row after TCRdb ran MiXCR on the 5' RACE reads. The table lists around 320,000 distinct CDR3 sequences, 25% to 30% of them singletons, with approximately 15% in the top ten. The specimen sequenced was PBMCs or a T cell subset sorted from them (not recorded which). These receptors originate from an adult woman who had mild COVID-19 (a few samples of this study predate the infection). Cell type and time point are not known.

The chain combines TRBV5-1 with TRBJ1-2, with TRBD1 as a possible D gene (6 bases). This CDR3 region has 14 residues. The germline V gene encodes CDR1 SGHRS and CDR2 YFSETQ. Trimming stripped 0 bases from V and 6 bases from J, with 12 bases between. The CDR3 DNA reads as TGCGCCAGCAGCTTGGTGGACAGCACGGATGGCTACACCTTC. It translates to CASSLVDSTDGYTF.

A few counts support this clonotype. The rearrangement uses TRBV7-9 and TRBJ2-1; 8 positions agree with TRBD1. Germline assignment: CDR1 SEHNR and CDR2 FQNEAQ (reference sequence). V shed 3 bases, J shed 8 bases, and the junction held 12 bases outside the gene matches. The CDR3 has 16 residues. In nucleotides, the CDR3 is TGTGCCAGCAGCTTCAATTGGCAGGGGGCTGGATATGAGCAGTTCTTC. Protein: CASSFNWQGAGYEQFF. Based on the CDR3 plus reference TRBV7-9 and TRBJ2-1, the full variable domain is DTGVSQNPRHKITKRGQNVTFRCDPISEHNRLYWYRQTLGQGPEFLTYFQNEAQLEKSRLLSDRFSAERPKGSFSTLEIQRTEQGDSAMYLCASSFNWQGAGYEQFFGPGTRLTVL.

The chain couples TRBV7-9 to TRBJ2-5, with D unresolved. Germline CDR1 reads SEHNR; CDR2 reads FQNEAQ (reference sequence). The germline V and J ends were trimmed by 5 bases and 5 bases, with 15 bases remaining between them. The CDR3 sequence is 14 residues long. Here the CDR3 DNA reads TGTGCCAGCAGCCCCGATCATCCACGGGAGACCCAGTACTTC. Translated: CASSPDHPRETQYF.

The chain recombines TRBV7-9 with TRBJ1-1, with D perhaps TRBD1 (5 bases). The CDR3 length is 20 residues. V was trimmed by 0 bases and J by 0 bases, leaving 23 bases between them. Germline assignment: CDR1 SEHNR and CDR2 FQNEAQ (reference sequence). CDR3 sequence reads: CASSLAAGTRKETMNTEAFF. CDR3 DNA: TGTGCCAGCAGCTTAGCGGCCGGGACCCGAAAGGAAACCATGAACACTGAAGCTTTCTTT.

This clonotype has more than one count but fewer than ten. This chain joins TRBV12-3 or TRBV12-4 and TRBJ1-3; D remains unclear. CDR3 length: 13 amino acids. The germline V and J ends were trimmed by 3 bases and 2 bases, with 5 bases remaining between them. The CDR3 sequence is CASSFGTGNTIYF. As DNA, the CDR3 is TGTGCCAGCAGTTTTGGCACTGGAAACACCATATATTTT.

J is TRBJ2-3 and V is TRBV9; 10 bases fit TRBD1. Looked up from germline, CDR1 is SGDLS and CDR2 is YYNGEE. V was clipped by 2 bases and J by 2 bases; unmatched bases: 11. This CDR3 contains 18 residues. The CDR3 DNA reads as TGTGCCAGCAGCGTGCCCAGATCCGGGACAGGGGCCACAGATACGCAGTATTTT. It yields the protein CASSVPRSGTGATDTQYF.

This clonotype was found once. This sequence joins TRBV20-1 and TRBJ1-4; 9 bases line up with TRBD1. Unmatched junction bases numbered 10, after V lost 6 bases and J lost 8 bases. This CDR3 is 14 amino acids long. Germline V gene sequence: CDR1 DFQATT, CDR2 SNEGSKA (reference sequence). CDR3 sequence (DNA): TGCAGTGCACCGGACAGGGGCAATGGGGAAAAACTGTTTTTT. Its protein product is CSAPDRGNGEKLFF.

The chain employs TRBV10-3 and TRBJ2-2; unclear D gene. The CDR3 contains 13 residues. Trimming cost V 2 bases and J 7 bases, with 8 bases left between them. Germline V gene data show CDR1 as ENHRY and CDR2 as SYGVKD. Here the CDR3 reads CAISEAVNGELFF. CDR3 nucleotides: TGTGCCATCAGTGAGGCGGTCAACGGGGAGCTGTTTTTT.

The chain joins TRBV3-1 to TRBJ1-1; 7 nucleotides match TRBD1. The CDR3 loop spans 15 amino acids. Germline V gene sequence: CDR1 LGHDT, CDR2 YNNKEL (reference sequence). V shed 7 bases and J 0 bases; nucleotides not matched to a gene: 8. CDR3 coding DNA: TGTGCCAGCAACACGGGACAGACCTTGAACACTGAAGCTTTCTTT. Its translation: CASNTGQTLNTEAFF.

The rearrangement uses TRBV7-6 and TRBJ1-3, with 8 bases fitting TRBD1. V was pared by 3 bases and J by 3 bases, with 10 bases of the junction left unmatched. The CDR3 spans 17 residues. Germline-derived CDR1 and CDR2 are SGHVS and FNYEAQ. The CDR3 loop is CASSLGPRGPFGNTIYF. CDR3 bases: TGTGCCAGCAGCTTGGGGCCCAGGGGGCCTTTTGGAAACACCATATATTTT.

This clonotype appeared a few times. This chain connects TRBV27 to TRBJ1-1, with D maybe TRBD1 (5 bases). Germline V gene lookup returns CDR1 MNHEY and CDR2 SMNVEV (reference sequence). The CDR3 loop spans 16 amino acids. With 4 bases removed from V and 3 bases from J, the gap between germline ends came to 18 bases. The CDR3: CASSSNTGGWHTEAFF. As DNA, the CDR3 is TGTGCCAGCAGTTCGAATACCGGGGGTTGGCACACTGAAGCTTTCTTT.

This chain connects TRBV27 to TRBJ1-6; 9 nucleotides agree with TRBD1. CDR1 and CDR2 (germline): MNHEY, SMNVEV (reference sequence). V lost 6 bases to trimming and J lost 9 bases; unmatched junction nucleotides: 12. The CDR3 is 16 residues long. As DNA, the CDR3 is TGTGCCAGCAGACCGGGACAGGGAACGTTATCTTCACCCCTCCACTTT. Protein: CASRPGQGTLSSPLHF.

The rearrangement links TRBV5-1 to TRBJ2-1, with D perhaps TRBD1 or TRBD2 (6 bases each). Trimming left V 1 base short and J 9 bases short, with 11 bases between. In germline, CDR1 is SGHRS, CDR2 YFSETQ. The CDR3 spans 13 residues. CDR3 in amino acids: CASSLSGAGEQFF. The CDR3 coding sequence is TGCGCCAGCAGCTTGTCGGGGGCGGGTGAGCAGTTCTTC.

The chain joins TRBV20-1 to TRBJ1-1, with D possibly being TRBD1 (6 bases). The germline CDR1 and CDR2 sequences are DFQATT and SNEGSKA (reference sequence). V was pared by 6 bases and J by 5 bases, with 19 bases between. The length of the CDR3 is 14 residues. As DNA, the CDR3 is TGCAGTGCCAACAGGGAAGTCCGGAGTACTGAAGCTTTCTTT. This sequence encodes CSANREVRSTEAFF.

This clonotype was observed a single time. The chain carries TRBV27 and TRBJ2-1; TRBD2 aligns across 8 bases. Germline CDR1 reads MNHEY; CDR2 reads SMNVEV (reference sequence). The CDR3 runs 13 residues. V lost 0 bases to trimming and J lost 10 bases; unmatched junction nucleotides: 2. The DNA of the CDR3 is TGTGCCAGCAGTTTATCGCCGGGGGGGGAGCAGTTCTTC. Translating it yields CASSLSPGGEQFF.

The V gene is TRBV7-8, the J gene TRBJ2-1; 8 positions agree with TRBD1. There are 16 residues in the CDR3. CDR1 and CDR2 (germline): SGHVS, FQNEAQ. The V gene end was trimmed by 7 bases and the J gene end by 4 bases; junction bases not matched to a gene: 12. The CDR3 reads CASIHVPGQEYNEQFF. The CDR3 DNA is TGTGCCAGCATCCATGTACCGGGACAGGAGTACAATGAGCAGTTCTTC.

The chain employs TRBV12-3 or TRBV12-4 and TRBJ2-1; the match to TRBD2 covers 10 bases. The length of the CDR3 is 17 residues. Trimming took 3 bases from V and 3 from J; bases not matched to a gene: 8. DNA of the CDR3: TGTGCCAGCAGTTTCGCCCTAGCGGGAGTAGGCTACAATGAGCAGTTCTTC. Its translation: CASSFALAGVGYNEQFF.

This clonotype was found many times. The gene calls are TRBV7-2 and TRBJ2-4; maybe TRBD2 (6 bases). The germline V gene encodes CDR1 SGHTA and CDR2 FQGNSA. V was pared by 5 bases and J by 15 bases, with 17 bases between. The CDR3 extends over 12 amino acids. The CDR3 region is CASSPIGGNPYF. DNA for the CDR3: TGTGCCAGCAGCCCGATTGGGGGGAATCCGTACTTC.

This clonotype was observed a few times. J is TRBJ2-3 and V is TRBV20-1, with D unresolved. V was trimmed by 6 bases and J by 2 bases, leaving 6 bases between them. Germline CDR1 reads DFQATT; CDR2 reads SNEGSKA (reference sequence). The CDR3 runs to 11 residues. CDR3 sequence: CSAVDTDTQYF. CDR3 coding DNA: TGCAGTGCCGTGGACACAGATACGCAGTATTTT.

This clonotype was recorded many times. The CDR3 protein is CASSSGLNRVQETQYF. Written as DNA, the CDR3 is TGTGCCAGCAGCTCCGGACTAAACAGGGTCCAAGAGACCCAGTACTTC. The V gene is TRBV7-6, the J gene TRBJ2-5; either TRBD1 or TRBD2 may supply D (6 bases each). Germline CDR1 reads SGHVS; CDR2 reads FNYEAQ. The V end was cut by 4 bases, the J end by 1 base, with 16 bases between. This CDR3 contains 16 residues.

The J gene is TRBJ1-5, the V gene TRBV30; no definite D call. This CDR3 is built from 13 residues. Trimming removed 2 bases at V and 5 bases at J, with 10 bases between. Germline V gene data show CDR1 as GTSNPN and CDR2 as SVGIG (reference sequence). CDR3 in DNA: TGTGCCTGGAGTTTGGGGAGAGATCAGCCCCAGCATTTT. Amino acids: CAWSLGRDQPQHF.

V usage is TRBV6-5 and J usage is TRBJ2-1; 9 bases line up with TRBD2. CDR3 length equals 17 residues. Germline V CDR1 and CDR2: MNHEY, SVGAGI. V gave up 6 bases and J gave up 6 bases; unmatched junction bases: 15. CDR3 sequence (DNA): TGTGCCAGCAGCCCGGGTGGCGGGAGGGCCGGGCGCAATGAGCAGTTCTTC. As protein: CASSPGGGRAGRNEQFF.